This T cell receptor (beta chain) was recovered during a study of T cell repertoires in cytomegalovirus infection. Study summary: Matching HLA type and CMV infection were both indicated by public TCR beta signatures.

General study findings and limits: HLA-C-restricted CMV clonotypes gave the most frequent clonotype in two of eight donors.

The CDR3 totals 14 residues. V shed 3 bases, J shed 4 bases, and the junction held 5 bases outside the gene matches. From germline, CDR1 is MNHNS and CDR2 SASEGT. MiXCR was run by TCRdb on the reads, yielding one entry per CDR3 protein. The sample yields a few hundred thousand distinct CDR3 sequences, about a sixth seen once. This clonotype was seen repeatedly, ten times or more. As yet, its antigen is unknown. The rearrangement links TRBV6-1 to TRBJ1-1; 7 bases are shared with TRBD1. Sequenced input: PBMCs. This receptor was obtained from a human donor in good health (CMV status not recorded). Some clones in this sample may be carry-over from other donors' samples. The CDR3: CASSEIDRATEAFF. In nucleotides, the CDR3 is TGTGCCAGCAGTGAGATTGACAGGGCCACTGAAGCTTTCTTT.